This entry is about one TCR beta chain. Its matching antigen is unknown. These data belong to a study of cytomegalovirus exposure and HLA in healthy donors. In the study overall: An early data release held 80 million or so unique TCRs from HLA-typed donors. Study outcomes and limitations: Most subjects had HLA-A and HLA-B alleles reportedly predicted accurately by TCR beta sequences. The study labeled about 160 TCR beta chains cytomegalovirus-associated.

Germline V gene data show CDR1 as LNHDA and CDR2 as SQIVND (reference sequence). The V and J ends lost 7 bases and 5 bases, in that order; junction bases with no gene match: 4. CDR3 length: 14 amino acids. It was with 60 Vbeta and 13 Jbeta primers that the PCR ran. Original analysis: Tens of millions of unique TCR beta chains, about 11 million of them shared, were counted by a later analysis. Assay: immunoSEQ multiplex PCR; the TCRdb copy retains only in-frame clones and omits some. The V and J calls and the clone size are those of that table, but D and trimming were determined from the DNA. Its table lists 75,000 to 90,000 clones.

The source of this sequence is a woman aged 60-70 years in good health and CMV-seronegative. Sample: PBMCs. V gene TRBV19 combines with J gene TRBJ2-3, with TRBD2 matching over 12 bases. The CDR3 region is CASKTSGSIDTQYF. CDR3 in DNA: TGTGCCAGTAAGACTAGCGGGAGTATAGATACGCAGTATTTT. Complete variable domain (other parts from reference TRBV19 and TRBJ2-3): DGGITQSPKYLFRKEGQNVTLSCEQNLNHDAMYWYRQDPGQGLRLIYYSQIVNDFQKGDIAEGYSVSREKKESFPLTVTSAQKNPTAFYLCASKTSGSIDTQYFGPGTRLTVL.